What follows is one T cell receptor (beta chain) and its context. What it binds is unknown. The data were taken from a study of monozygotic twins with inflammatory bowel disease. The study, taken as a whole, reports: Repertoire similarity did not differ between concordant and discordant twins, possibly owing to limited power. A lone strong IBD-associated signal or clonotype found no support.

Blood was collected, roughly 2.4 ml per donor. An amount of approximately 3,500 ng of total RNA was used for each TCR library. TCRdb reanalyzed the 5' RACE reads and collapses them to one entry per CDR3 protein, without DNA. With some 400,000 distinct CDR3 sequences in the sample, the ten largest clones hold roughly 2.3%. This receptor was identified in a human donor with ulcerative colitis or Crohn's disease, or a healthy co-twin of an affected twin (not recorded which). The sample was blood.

The chain's CDR3 is CSARGRSTLKNQPQHF. The chain is built from TRBV20-1 and TRBJ1-5. Germline V gene sequence: CDR1 DFQATT, CDR2 SNEGSKA (reference sequence). This CDR3 region has 16 residues.